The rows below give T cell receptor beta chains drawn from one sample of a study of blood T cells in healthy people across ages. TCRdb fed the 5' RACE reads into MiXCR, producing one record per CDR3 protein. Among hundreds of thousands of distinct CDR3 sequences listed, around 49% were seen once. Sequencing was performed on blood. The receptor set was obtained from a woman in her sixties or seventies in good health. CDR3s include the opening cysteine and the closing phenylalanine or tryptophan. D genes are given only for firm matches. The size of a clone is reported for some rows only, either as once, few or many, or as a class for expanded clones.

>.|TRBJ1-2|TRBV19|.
CASSDFGDNYGYTF
TGTGCCAGTAGTGATTTCGGAGACAACTATGGCTACACCTTC
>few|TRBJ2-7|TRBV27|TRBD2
CASRAGSHEQYF
TGTGCCAGCAGAGCGGGGTCCCACGAGCAGTACTTC
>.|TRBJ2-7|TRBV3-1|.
CASSHANVPYEQYF
TGTGCCAGCAGCCATGCAAACGTACCCTACGAGCAGTACTTC
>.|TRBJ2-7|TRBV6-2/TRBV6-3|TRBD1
CASSYGDRIYEQYF
TGTGCCAGCAGTTACGGGGACAGGATCTACGAGCAGTACTTC
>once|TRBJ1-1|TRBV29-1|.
CSVQGLTVNTEAFF
TGCAGCGTCCAGGGGCTGACGGTGAACACTGAAGCTTTCTTT
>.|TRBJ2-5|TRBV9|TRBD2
CASSIRSGRGETQYF
TGTGCCAGCAGCATCCGTAGCGGGAGGGGGGAGACCCAGTACTTC
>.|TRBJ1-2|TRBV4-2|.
CASSQDLTDNYGYTF
TGTGCCAGCAGCCAAGATCTAACTGATAACTATGGCTACACCTTC
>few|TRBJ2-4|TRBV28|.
CASSLPGSQNIQYF
TGTGCCAGCAGTTTACCAGGGAGCCAAAACATTCAGTACTTC
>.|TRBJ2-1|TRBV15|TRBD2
CATSMGGTSYNEQFF
TGTGCCACCAGCATGGGTGGGACTAGCTACAATGAGCAGTTCTTC
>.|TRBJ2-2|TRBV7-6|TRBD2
CASSFPGLAGEVDVNTGELFF
TGTGCCAGCAGCTTCCCCGGACTAGCGGGAGAAGTCGATGTGAACACCGGGGAGCTGTTTTTT
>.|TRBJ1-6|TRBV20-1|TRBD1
CSAREATGNNSPLHF
TGCAGTGCTAGAGAAGCGACAGGGAATAATTCACCCCTCCACTTT
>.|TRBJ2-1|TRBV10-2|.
CASKRRQNEQFF
TGCGCCAGCAAACGTCGGCAGAATGAGCAGTTCTTC
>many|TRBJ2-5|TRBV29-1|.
CSVAVDVQETQYF
TGCAGCGTTGCGGTGGACGTCCAAGAGACCCAGTACTTC
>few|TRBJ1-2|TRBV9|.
CASSVDPGLTDGYTF
TGTGCCAGCAGCGTAGACCCGGGTCTCACGGATGGCTACACCTTC
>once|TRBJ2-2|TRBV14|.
CASSRGGGTGELFF
TGTGCCAGCAGCCGGGGTGGAGGCACCGGGGAGCTGTTTTTT
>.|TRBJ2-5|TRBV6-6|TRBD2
CASSPSGSNSNEQYF
TGTGCCAGCAGTCCAAGCGGGAGTAACTCCAATGAGCAGTACTTC
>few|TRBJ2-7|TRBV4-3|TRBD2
CASSQTGGTNAYEQYF
TGCGCCAGCAGCCAAACGGGGGGGACCAATGCCTACGAGCAGTACTTC
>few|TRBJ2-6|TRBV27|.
CASSLGIPGANVLTF
TGTGCCAGCAGTTTAGGTATACCTGGGGCCAACGTCCTGACTTTC
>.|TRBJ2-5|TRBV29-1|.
CSARTSFSQGETQYF
TGCAGCGCACGGACTAGCTTCTCACAGGGGGAGACCCAGTACTTC
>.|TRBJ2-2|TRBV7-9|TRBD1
CASSSQGAIVTGELFF
TGTGCCAGCAGTTCTCAGGGGGCAATCGTCACCGGGGAGCTGTTTTTT
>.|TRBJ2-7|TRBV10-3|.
CAIRTGGELIISYNEQYF
TGTGCCATCAGGACGGGTGGGGAGTTAATAATATCCTACAATGAGCAGTACTTC
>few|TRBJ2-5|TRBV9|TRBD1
CASSVEDRARETQYF
TGTGCCAGCAGCGTAGAAGACAGGGCACGGGAGACCCAGTACTTC
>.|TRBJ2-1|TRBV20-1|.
CSARDPRGRSTYNEQFF
TGCAGTGCTAGAGATCCCCGTGGGAGGAGCACCTACAATGAGCAGTTCTTC
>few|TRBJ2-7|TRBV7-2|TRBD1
CASSSYRGSEQYF
TGTGCCAGCAGCTCTTACAGGGGAAGCGAGCAGTACTTC
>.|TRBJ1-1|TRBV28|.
CASSWMPNTEAFF
TGTGCCAGCAGTTGGATGCCGAACACTGAAGCTTTCTTT
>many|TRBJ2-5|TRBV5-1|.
CASSPRGVETQYF
TGCGCCAGCAGCCCCCGAGGAGTAGAGACCCAGTACTTC
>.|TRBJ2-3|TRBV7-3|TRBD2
CASSLGGSGRYTDTQYF
TGTGCCAGCAGCTTAGGAGGTAGCGGGAGGTACACAGATACGCAGTATTTT
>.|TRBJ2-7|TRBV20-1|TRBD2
CSGRELAGVEQYF
TGCAGTGGAAGGGAACTAGCGGGAGTCGAGCAGTACTTC
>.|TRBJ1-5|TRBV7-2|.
CASSLSLYDQPQHF
TGTGCCAGCAGCTTAAGCCTATATGATCAGCCCCAGCATTTT
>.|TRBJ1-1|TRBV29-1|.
CSVPTTGMNTEAFF
TGCAGCGTTCCAACAACAGGGATGAACACTGAAGCTTTCTTT
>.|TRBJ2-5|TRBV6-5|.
CANSLWGETQYF
TGTGCCAACAGCCTTTGGGGGGAGACCCAGTACTTC
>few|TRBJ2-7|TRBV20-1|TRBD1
CSAITGGSYEQYF
TGCAGTGCTATAACAGGGGGCTCCTACGAGCAGTACTTC
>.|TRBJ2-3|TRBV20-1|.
CSAGTPGTDTQYF
TGCAGTGCGGGAACCCCGGGCACAGATACGCAGTATTTT
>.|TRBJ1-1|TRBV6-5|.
CASSYSLISAEAFF
TGTGCCAGCAGTTACTCGCTAATTTCCGCTGAAGCTTTCTTT
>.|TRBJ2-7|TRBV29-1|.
CSVEGIGGPPPYEQYF
TGCAGCGTTGAAGGGATAGGGGGACCTCCTCCTTACGAGCAGTACTTC
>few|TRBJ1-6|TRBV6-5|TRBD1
CASSGTDNSPLHF
TGTGCCAGCAGCGGGACAGATAATTCACCCCTCCACTTT
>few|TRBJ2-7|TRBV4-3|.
CASSQDHRADEQYF
TGCGCCAGCAGCCAGGACCACAGGGCTGACGAGCAGTACTTC
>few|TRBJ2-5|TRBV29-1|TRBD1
CSGSPTGTGWETQYF
TGCAGCGGCTCGCCGACCGGGACAGGGTGGGAGACCCAGTACTTC
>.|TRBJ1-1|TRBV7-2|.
CTSRSRHLNTEAFF
TGTACCAGCAGATCCAGACACCTGAACACTGAAGCTTTCTTT
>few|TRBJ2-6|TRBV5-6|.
CASSLGPGRYSGANVLTF
TGTGCCAGCAGCTTGGGTCCGGGGCGGTACTCTGGGGCCAACGTCCTGACTTTC
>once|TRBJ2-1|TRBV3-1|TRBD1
CASSQDLTSTGLEQFF
TGTGCCAGCAGCCAAGATCTCACCTCGACAGGGCTTGAGCAGTTCTTC
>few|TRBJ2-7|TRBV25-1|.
CASKVPSSYEQYF
TGTGCCAGCAAGGTACCGAGCTCCTACGAGCAGTACTTC
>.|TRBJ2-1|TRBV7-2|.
CASSPFYNERFF
TGTGCCAGCAGCCCTTTCTACAATGAGCGGTTCTTC
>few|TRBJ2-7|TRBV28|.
CASSKGEQYF
TGTGCCAGCAGTAAGGGAGAGCAGTACTTC
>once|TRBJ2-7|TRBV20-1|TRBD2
CSARLLAGMSYEQYF
TGCAGTGCTAGATTACTAGCGGGTATGTCCTACGAGCAGTACTTC
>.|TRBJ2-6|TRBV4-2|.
CASSQVGSWGAGANVLTF
TGTGCCAGCAGCCAAGTTGGGTCTTGGGGGGCAGGAGCCAACGTCCTGACTTTC
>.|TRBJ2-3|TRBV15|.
CATSRDWGVTGRNTDTQYF
TGTGCCACCAGCAGAGATTGGGGCGTGACAGGACGAAACACAGATACGCAGTATTTT
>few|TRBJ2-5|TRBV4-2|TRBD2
CASRPVGTSGSKETQYF
TGTGCCAGCAGACCGGTAGGGACTAGCGGGAGTAAAGAGACCCAGTACTTC
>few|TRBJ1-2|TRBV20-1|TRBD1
CSARPGQGYGYTF
TGCAGTGCTAGACCGGGACAGGGCTATGGCTACACCTTC
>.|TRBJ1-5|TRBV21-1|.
CASSKGRREANQPQHF
TGTGCCAGCAGCAAAGGCCGTCGGGAGGCCAATCAGCCCCAGCATTTT
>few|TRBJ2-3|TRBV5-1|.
CASSLGGTLNTQYF
TGCGCCAGCAGCTTGGGGGGTACCCTCAATACGCAGTATTTT
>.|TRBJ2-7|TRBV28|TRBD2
CASSQGTSGSGLLRDEQYF
TGTGCCAGCAGTCAAGGGACTAGCGGGAGCGGACTGTTACGAGACGAGCAGTACTTC
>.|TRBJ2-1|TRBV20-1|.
CSARDPLLGQLYNEQFF
TGCAGTGCTAGAGACCCCCTCTTGGGACAACTATACAATGAGCAGTTCTTC
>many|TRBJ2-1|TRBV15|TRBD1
CATSTEDRGLYEQFF
TGTGCCACCAGCACTGAGGACAGGGGGCTCTATGAGCAGTTCTTC
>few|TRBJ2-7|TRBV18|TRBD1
CASSSDREAYEQYF
TGTGCCAGCTCATCGGACAGGGAGGCCTACGAGCAGTACTTC
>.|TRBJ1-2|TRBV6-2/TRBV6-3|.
CASRRDMTSGYTF
TGTGCCAGCAGGAGGGATATGACGAGCGGCTACACCTTC
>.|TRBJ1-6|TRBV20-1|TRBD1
CSSPGTGDPGSYNSPLHF
TGCAGTTCTCCTGGGACAGGGGACCCAGGGTCCTATAATTCACCCCTCCACTTT
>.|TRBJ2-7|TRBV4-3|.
CASSQDVLAQQYF
TGCGCCAGCAGCCAAGACGTCCTTGCCCAGCAGTACTTC
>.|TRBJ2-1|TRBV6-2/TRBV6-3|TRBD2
CASSIAGGAEQFF
TGTGCCAGCAGTATAGCGGGAGGTGCCGAGCAGTTCTTC
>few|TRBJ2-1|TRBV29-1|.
CSVVANFLDNEQFF
TGCAGCGTTGTGGCTAATTTTTTGGACAATGAGCAGTTCTTC